This T cell receptor beta chain comes out of a study of human T cells and chemical hapten exposure. Study-wide background: There were per-sample TCR yield variations, arising mainly from small pooled library volume differences. Study results and caveats: Sensitization with DPC brought no change to TCRs above 1 in 1000 in frequency.

From whole blood left unfractionated, total RNA was extracted. This clonotype occurred a few times. Its antigen is as yet unknown. The germline V gene has CDR1 MGHDK and CDR2 SYGVNS. This CDR3 has 12 residues. The junction had 2 bases not matched to a gene; V was cut back by 5 bases and J by 7 bases. Individual cDNA molecules (in the library) carried attached unique molecular identifiers. In the original analysis: Between 23,224 and 690,600 TCRs appeared in each sample, and the median stood at around 92,000. TCRdb independently ran MiXCR on the 5' RACE reads; one entry per CDR3 protein. TCRdb's processing, not the authors', yielded these V and J calls. The sample lists about 80,000 distinct CDR3 sequences; approximately 8% were seen once.

The clonotype comes from a male donor in good health. The genes are TRBV25-1 and TRBJ2-1; TRBD2 matches at 7 bases. The CDR3 DNA is TGTGCCAGCAGTTGGGGGGGTAATGAGCAGTTCTTC. This translates into CASSWGGNEQFF.